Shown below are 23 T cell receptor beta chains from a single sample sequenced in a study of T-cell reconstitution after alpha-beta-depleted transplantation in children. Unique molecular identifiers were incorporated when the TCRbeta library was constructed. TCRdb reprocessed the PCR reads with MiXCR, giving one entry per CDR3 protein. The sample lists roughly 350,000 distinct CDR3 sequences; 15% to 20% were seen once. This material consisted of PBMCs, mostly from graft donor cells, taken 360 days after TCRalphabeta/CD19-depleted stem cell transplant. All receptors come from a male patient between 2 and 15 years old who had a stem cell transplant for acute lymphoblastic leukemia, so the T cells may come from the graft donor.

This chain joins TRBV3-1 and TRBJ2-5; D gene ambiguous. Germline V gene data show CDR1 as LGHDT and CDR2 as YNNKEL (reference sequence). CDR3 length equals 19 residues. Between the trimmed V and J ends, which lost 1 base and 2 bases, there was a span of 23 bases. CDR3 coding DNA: TGTGCCAGCAGCCAAGTTGGCTACTTGGATACCCCGAATCAAGAGACCCAGTACTTC. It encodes CASSQVGYLDTPNQETQYF.

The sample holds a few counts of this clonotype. The CDR3 reads CSARGLPEQFF. CDR3 coding DNA: TGCAGTGCTAGAGGACTACCGGAGCAGTTCTTC. V is TRBV20-1 and J is TRBJ2-1, with D possibly matching TRBD2 (5 bases). Germline V gene sequence: CDR1 DFQATT, CDR2 SNEGSKA (reference sequence). This CDR3 comprises 11 residues. Trimming took 1 base from V and 10 from J, leaving 8 bases between them.

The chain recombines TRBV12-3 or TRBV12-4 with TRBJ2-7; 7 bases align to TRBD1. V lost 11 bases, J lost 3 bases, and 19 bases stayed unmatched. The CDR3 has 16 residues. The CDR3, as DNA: TGTGCCTGTCGACAGGGTTCGGGCGCCGCACGCTACGAGCAGTACTTC. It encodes CACRQGSGAARYEQYF.

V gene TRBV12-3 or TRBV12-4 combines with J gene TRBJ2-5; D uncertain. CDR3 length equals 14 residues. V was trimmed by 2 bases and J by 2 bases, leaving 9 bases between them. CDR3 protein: CASSLSDGQETQYF. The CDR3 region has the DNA TGTGCCAGCAGTTTATCGGACGGGCAAGAGACCCAGTACTTC.

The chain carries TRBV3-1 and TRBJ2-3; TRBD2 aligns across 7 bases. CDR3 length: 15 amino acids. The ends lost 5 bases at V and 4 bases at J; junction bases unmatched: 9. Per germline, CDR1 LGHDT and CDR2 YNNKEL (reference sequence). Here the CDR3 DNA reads TGTGCCAGCAGCACGCCCGGGGGAGGGGCAGATACGCAGTATTTT. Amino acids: CASSTPGGGADTQYF.

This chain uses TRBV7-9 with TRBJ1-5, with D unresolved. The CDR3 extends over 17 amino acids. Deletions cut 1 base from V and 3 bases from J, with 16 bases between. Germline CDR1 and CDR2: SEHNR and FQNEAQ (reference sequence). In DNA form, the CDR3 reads TGTGCCAGCAGCTTAGTGGTGGGCGTTCGGGACAATCAGCCCCAGCATTTT. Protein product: CASSLVVGVRDNQPQHF.

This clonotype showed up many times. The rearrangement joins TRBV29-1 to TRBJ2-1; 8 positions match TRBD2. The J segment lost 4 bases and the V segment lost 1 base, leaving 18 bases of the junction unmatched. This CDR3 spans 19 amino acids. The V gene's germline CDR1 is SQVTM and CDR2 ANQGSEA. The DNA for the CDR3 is TGCAGCGTTGAAGGGGGGGAGGGTGGCAGGGTAGCGGGGTACAATGAGCAGTTCTTC. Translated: CSVEGGEGGRVAGYNEQFF.

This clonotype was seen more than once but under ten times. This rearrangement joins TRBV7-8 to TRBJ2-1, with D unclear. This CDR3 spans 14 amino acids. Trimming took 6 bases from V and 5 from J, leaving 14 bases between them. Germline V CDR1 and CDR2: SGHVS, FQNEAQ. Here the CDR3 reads CASSPQYRDNEQFF. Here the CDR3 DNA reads TGTGCCAGCAGTCCCCAGTATAGGGACAATGAGCAGTTCTTC.

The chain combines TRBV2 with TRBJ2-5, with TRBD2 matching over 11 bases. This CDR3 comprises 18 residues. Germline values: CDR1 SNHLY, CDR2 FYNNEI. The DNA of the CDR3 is TGTACCTGCAGTTTAGGAAGGACTAGCGGGCCACTACAAGAGACCCAGTACTTC. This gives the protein CTCSLGRTSGPLQETQYF.

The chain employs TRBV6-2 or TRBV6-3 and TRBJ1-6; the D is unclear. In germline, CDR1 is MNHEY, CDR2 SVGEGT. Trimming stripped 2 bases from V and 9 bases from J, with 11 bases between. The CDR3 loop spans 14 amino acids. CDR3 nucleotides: TGTGCCAGCAGTTACGAGGGTTTGAGTTCACCCCTCCACTTT. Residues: CASSYEGLSSPLHF.

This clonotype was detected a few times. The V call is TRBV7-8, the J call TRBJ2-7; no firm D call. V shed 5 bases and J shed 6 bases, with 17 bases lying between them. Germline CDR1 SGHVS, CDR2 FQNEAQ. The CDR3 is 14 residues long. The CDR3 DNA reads TGTGCCAGCAGCACAATACCGAAGAGGTCCGAGCAGTACTTC. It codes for CASSTIPKRSEQYF.

Here the CDR3 reads CASSQGPGLGATDTQYF. CDR3 nucleotide sequence: TGCGCCAGCAGCCAAGGTCCGGGACTAGGGGCCACAGATACGCAGTATTTT. The rearrangement links TRBV4-1 to TRBJ2-3; 8 bases fit TRBD2. There are 17 residues in the CDR3. V was pared by 1 base and J by 2 bases, with 8 bases of the junction left unmatched. Germline V gene lookup returns CDR1 MGHRA and CDR2 YSYEKL.

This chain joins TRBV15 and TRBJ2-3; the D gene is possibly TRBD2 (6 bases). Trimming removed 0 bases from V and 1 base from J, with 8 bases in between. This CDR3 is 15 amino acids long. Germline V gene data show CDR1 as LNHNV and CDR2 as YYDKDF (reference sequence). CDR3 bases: TGTGCCACCAGCAGAGATCCGGGGGGCACAGATACGCAGTATTTT. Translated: CATSRDPGGTDTQYF.

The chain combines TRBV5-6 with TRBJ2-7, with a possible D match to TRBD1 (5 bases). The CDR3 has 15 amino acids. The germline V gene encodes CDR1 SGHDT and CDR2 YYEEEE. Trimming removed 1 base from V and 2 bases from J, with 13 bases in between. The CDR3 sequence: CASSLFMTVTYEQYF. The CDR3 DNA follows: TGTGCCAGCAGCTTGTTTATGACAGTGACCTACGAGCAGTACTTC.

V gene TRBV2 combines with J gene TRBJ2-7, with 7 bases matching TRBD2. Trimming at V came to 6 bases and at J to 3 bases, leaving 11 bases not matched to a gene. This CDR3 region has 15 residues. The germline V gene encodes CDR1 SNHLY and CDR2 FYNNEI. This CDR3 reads CASRGRVQGSYEQYF. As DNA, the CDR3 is TGTGCCAGCAGGGGGAGGGTCCAGGGCAGCTACGAGCAGTACTTC.

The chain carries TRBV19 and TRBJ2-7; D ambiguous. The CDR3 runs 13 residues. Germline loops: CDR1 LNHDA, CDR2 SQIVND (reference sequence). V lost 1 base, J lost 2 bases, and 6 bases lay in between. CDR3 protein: CASSIATAYEQYF. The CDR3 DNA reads TGTGCCAGTAGTATAGCGACGGCCTACGAGCAGTACTTC.

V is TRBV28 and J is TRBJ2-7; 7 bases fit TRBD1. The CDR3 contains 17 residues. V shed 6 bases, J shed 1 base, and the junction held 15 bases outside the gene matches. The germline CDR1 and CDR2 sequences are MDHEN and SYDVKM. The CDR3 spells CASSSPLKGTASYEQYF. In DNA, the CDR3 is TGTGCCAGCAGCTCTCCCTTGAAGGGGACAGCTTCCTACGAGCAGTACTTC.

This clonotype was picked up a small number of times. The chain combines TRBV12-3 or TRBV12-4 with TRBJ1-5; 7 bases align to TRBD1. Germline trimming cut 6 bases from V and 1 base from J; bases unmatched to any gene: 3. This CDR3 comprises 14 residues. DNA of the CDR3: TGTGCCAGCAGCGGACAGGAGAGCAATCAGCCCCAGCATTTT. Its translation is CASSGQESNQPQHF.

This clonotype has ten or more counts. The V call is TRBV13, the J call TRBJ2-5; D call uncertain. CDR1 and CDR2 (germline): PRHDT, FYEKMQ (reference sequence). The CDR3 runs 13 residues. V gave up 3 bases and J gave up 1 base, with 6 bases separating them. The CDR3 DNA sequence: TGTGCCAGCAGCTTGGAGCGCCAAGAGACCCAGTACTTC. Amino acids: CASSLERQETQYF.

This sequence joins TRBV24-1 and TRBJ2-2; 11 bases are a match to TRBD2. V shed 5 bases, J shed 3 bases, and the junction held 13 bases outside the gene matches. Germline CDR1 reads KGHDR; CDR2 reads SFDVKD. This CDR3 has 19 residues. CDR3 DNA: TGTGCCACCAGTGGACCCCACACCAAGACTAGCGGGGACACCGGGGAGCTGTTTTTT. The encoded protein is CATSGPHTKTSGDTGELFF.

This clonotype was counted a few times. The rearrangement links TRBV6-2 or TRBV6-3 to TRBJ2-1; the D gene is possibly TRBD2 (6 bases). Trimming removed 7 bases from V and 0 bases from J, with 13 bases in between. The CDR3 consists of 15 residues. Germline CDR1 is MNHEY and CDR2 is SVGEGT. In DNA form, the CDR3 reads TGTGCCAGCACCCCAGGGCGGGGCTCCTACAATGAGCAGTTCTTC. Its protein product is CASTPGRGSYNEQFF.

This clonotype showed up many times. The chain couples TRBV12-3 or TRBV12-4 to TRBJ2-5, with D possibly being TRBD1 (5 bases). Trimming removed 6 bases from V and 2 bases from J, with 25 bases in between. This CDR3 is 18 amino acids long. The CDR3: CASSPFNPRNRQQETQYF. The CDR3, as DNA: TGTGCCAGCAGCCCTTTCAACCCCCGCAATAGACAGCAAGAGACCCAGTACTTC.

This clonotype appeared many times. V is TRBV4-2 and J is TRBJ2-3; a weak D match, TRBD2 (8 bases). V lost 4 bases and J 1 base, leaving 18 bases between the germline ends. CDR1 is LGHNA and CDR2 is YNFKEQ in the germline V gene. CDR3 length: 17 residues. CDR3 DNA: TGTGCCAGCAGCCCGAAGATTAGCGGGACAGGCACAGATACGCAGTATTTT. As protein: CASSPKISGTGTDTQYF.